This T cell receptor beta chain emerged from a study of human T cells and chemical hapten exposure. Time point noted: patch test 1, 2 weeks after DPC sensitization. Treatment given: therapeutic diphenylcyclopropenone sensitization with weekly scalp DPC. Using its own MiXCR run on the RACE reads, TCRdb lists one record per CDR3 protein. The sample consists of approximately 400,000 distinct CDR3 sequences, 4.8% of them appearing once. Germline CDR1 reads MNHNS; CDR2 reads SASEGT. The CDR3 totals 14 residues. V was cut by 10 bases and J by 3 bases, with 16 bases left in between. In this sample, this clonotype turned up many times.

Sample: whole blood, taken in connection with sensitization to the hapten diphenylcyclopropenone (DPC). This chain uses TRBV6-1 with TRBJ1-5; D perhaps matches TRBD1 (5 bases). The sequence was collected from a woman between 50 and 59 years old with alopecia areata. Some clones in this sample may be carry-over from other donors' samples. The chain's CDR3 is CATLSQGPNQPQHF. In nucleotides, the CDR3 is TGTGCCACCTTAAGCCAGGGTCCCAATCAGCCCCAGCATTTT.